The present TCR beta chain was sequenced within a study of tumor-infiltrating lymphocytes in primary liver carcinoma. A primer in the constant region served to generate TCR beta cDNA from about 480 ng of total RNA. Sequencing libraries for TCR beta derived from three nested multiplex PCR rounds that used slightly modified ARM-PCR. A C-beta reverse primer was combined with TRBV1-TRBV30 forward primers in the first two PCR rounds, and each round had 10 cycles. Using its own MiXCR run on the multiplex PCR reads, TCRdb lists one record per CDR3 protein. This sample carries fewer than 150,000 distinct CDR3 sequences, 50% to 65% of them seen once, and the ten largest clones take roughly 8.8%. This clonotype was seen repeatedly, ten times or more. The CDR3 has 13 residues. V was cut by 6 bases and J by 0 bases, with 11 bases left in between. Germline assignment: CDR1 SQVTM and CDR2 ANQGSEA. Co-extracted RNA and DNA came from about 20-30 mg of unsorted bulk tissue. Subjects presented with primary liver carcinoma managed by surgical resection.

The TCR sequence derives from a woman in her fifties or sixties with primary liver carcinoma and hepatitis B virus infection. The V gene is TRBV29-1, the J gene TRBJ2-5, with D maybe TRBD2 (5 bases). Sample: liver tumor tissue from sampling region 1. Subset: tumor region T1, superior pole. CDR3 in DNA: TGCAGCGTGGTTATAGCGTACCAAGAGACCCAGTACTTC. This translates into CSVVIAYQETQYF.